These 16 T cell receptor beta chains were sequenced from one sample in a study of shared clonotypes between healthy human individuals. TCRdb's copy holds only in-frame clones and misses some; the assay was immunoSEQ multiplex PCR. The data hold 500,000 or so clones, with roughly 95% observed a single time. Sequenced input: naive CD4+ T cells sorted from blood. Subset reported: CD45RA+ positively selected. The source of these receptors is a woman in her twenties or thirties in good health.

J is TRBJ2-5 and V is TRBV4-1; 7 nucleotides match TRBD2. TRBJ2-7 matches the DNA end more closely, so the J call is doubtful. CDR1 is MGHRA and CDR2 is YSYEKL in the germline V gene. This CDR3 is 17 amino acids long. CDR3 protein: CASSQDGPSGLPYEQYF. CDR3 bases: TGCGCCAGCAGCCAAGATGGTCCTAGCGGCCTTCCCTACGAGCAGTACTTC.

A remark on this clone: The sample carries other DNA sequences with the same CDR3. The V and J genes are TRBV2 and TRBJ1-5, with D possibly matching TRBD1 (6 bases). CDR1 SNHLY and CDR2 FYNNEI come from the germline V gene. Trimming pared 4 bases from V and 4 bases from J, leaving 8 bases between. The CDR3 runs 13 residues. CDR3 in amino acids: CASSVRGNQPQHF. The CDR3 DNA sequence: TGTGCCAGCAGTGTGAGGGGGAATCAGCCCCAGCATTTT.

The chain has TRBV28 and TRBJ1-1; D gene uncertain. Trimming pared 5 bases from V and 7 bases from J, leaving 20 bases between. The CDR3 has 15 amino acids. The germline V gene has CDR1 MDHEN and CDR2 SYDVKM. The CDR3 bases are TGTGCCAGCAGTGCTCAACCAATGCTCCGGAATGAAGCTTTCTTT. This gives the protein CASSAQPMLRNEAFF.

V is TRBV28 and J is TRBJ2-7; 9 bases align to TRBD2. The germline CDR1 and CDR2 sequences are MDHEN and SYDVKM. The ends lost 6 bases at V and 3 bases at J; junction bases unmatched: 9. CDR3 length: 15 residues. The CDR3 nucleotides are TGTGCCAGCAGGGCAAAACTAGCGGGTAACTACGAGCAGTACTTC. It specifies CASRAKLAGNYEQYF.

The gene calls are TRBV2 and TRBJ2-1; D not certain. The CDR3 contains 13 residues. Trimming removed 2 bases at V and 9 bases at J, with 11 bases between. CDR1 SNHLY and CDR2 FYNNEI come from the germline V gene. As DNA, the CDR3 is TGTGCCAGCAGTGAATCCGAGTGGGCTGAGCAGTTCTTC. This gives the protein CASSESEWAEQFF.

This clone was seen a handful of times. This chain uses TRBV19 with TRBJ2-7; 7 bases are a match to TRBD1. Per germline, CDR1 LNHDA and CDR2 SQIVND (reference sequence). This CDR3 has 12 amino acids. V trimming: 9 bases; J trimming: 5 bases; junction bases outside the gene matches: 7. The CDR3 region has the DNA TGTGCCAGCCATGACAGGGTGAACGAGCAGTACTTC. Translated, it gives CASHDRVNEQYF.

The chain employs TRBV6-5 and TRBJ2-5; tentatively, D is TRBD2 (5 bases). The CDR3 runs 15 residues. Germline lookup yields CDR1 MNHEY and CDR2 SVGAGI. V shed 4 bases and J shed 5 bases, with 17 bases lying between them. The CDR3 here is CASSFREREWETQYF. CDR3 DNA sequence: TGTGCCAGCAGTTTTCGGGAAAGGGAGTGGGAGACCCAGTACTTC.

The chain employs TRBV28 and TRBJ2-5, with TRBD2 matching over 9 bases. V trimming: 3 bases; J trimming: 0 bases; junction bases outside the gene matches: 8. Germline V gene data show CDR1 as MDHEN and CDR2 as SYDVKM. The length of the CDR3 is 17 residues. CDR3 bases: TGTGCCAGCAGTTTCGGGAAAGCGGGAGGTTACCAAGAGACCCAGTACTTC. This codes for CASSFGKAGGYQETQYF.

The chain combines TRBV27 with TRBJ1-5, with 10 positions matching TRBD1. After removal of 4 bases from V and 3 bases from J, the junction contained 9 bases not matched to a gene. This CDR3 has 17 amino acids. Germline V CDR1 and CDR2: MNHEY, SMNVEV (reference sequence). Here the CDR3 DNA reads TGTGCCAGCAGTTCCTCAAGACAGGGGGCAAACAATCAGCCCCAGCATTTT. It codes for CASSSSRQGANNQPQHF.

The V gene is TRBV9, the J gene TRBJ2-7; D gene uncertain. CDR1 and CDR2 from the germline V gene are SGDLS and YYNGEE. V shed 1 base and J shed 3 bases, with 14 bases lying between them. The CDR3 sequence is 15 residues long. The CDR3 DNA reads TGTGCCAGCAGCGTAATAGGCCTTGGAGTCTACGAGCAGTACTTC. It specifies CASSVIGLGVYEQYF. The full variable domain, completed using reference TRBV9 and TRBJ2-7, is DSGVTQTPKHLITATGQRVTLRCSPRSGDLSVYWYQQSLDQGLQFLIQYYNGEERAKGNILERFSAQQFPDLHSELNLSSLELGDSALYFCASSVIGLGVYEQYFGPGTRLTVT.

V gene TRBV19 combines with J gene TRBJ1-3, with TRBD1 matching 9 bases. The CDR3 loop spans 14 amino acids. With V trimmed by 7 bases and J by 1 base, 2 bases remained unmatched. Germline values: CDR1 LNHDA, CDR2 SQIVND (reference sequence). CDR3 sequence: CASKGTGSGNTIYF. CDR3 coding DNA: TGTGCCAGTAAGGGGACAGGGTCTGGAAACACCATATATTTT. Using reference TRBV19 and TRBJ1-3 for the parts outside the CDR3, the full variable domain is DGGITQSPKYLFRKEGQNVTLSCEQNLNHDAMYWYRQDPGQGLRLIYYSQIVNDFQKGDIAEGYSVSREKKESFPLTVTSAQKNPTAFYLCASKGTGSGNTIYFGEGSWLTVV.

V is TRBV27 and J is TRBJ2-5; tentatively, D is TRBD1 or TRBD2 (7 bases each). Germline V gives CDR1 MNHEY, CDR2 SMNVEV (reference sequence). This CDR3 region has 17 residues. V lost 1 base, J lost 7 bases, and 22 bases lay in between. The CDR3 loop is CASSLLASGTQGGTQYF. CDR3 nucleotides: TGTGCCAGCAGTTTATTAGCCAGCGGGACCCAGGGGGGGACCCAGTACTTC.

The chain has TRBV5-1 and TRBJ2-7; 8 bases match TRBD1. Losses at the gene ends were 0 bases for V and 5 bases for J; bases not matched to a gene: 10. CDR1 SGHRS and CDR2 YFSETQ come from the germline V gene. There are 16 residues in the CDR3. The CDR3: CASSLAHGQGLNEQYF. As DNA, the CDR3 is TGCGCCAGCAGCTTGGCCCACGGACAGGGACTGAACGAGCAGTACTTC. Using reference TRBV5-1 and TRBJ2-7 for the parts outside the CDR3, the full variable domain is KAGVTQTPRYLIKTRGQQVTLSCSPISGHRSVSWYQQTPGQGLQFLFEYFSETQRNKGNFPGRFSGRQFSNSRSEMNVSTLELGDSALYLCASSLAHGQGLNEQYFGPGTRLTVT.

V usage is TRBV28 and J usage is TRBJ2-5, with TRBD1 matching 10 bases. Germline values: CDR1 MDHEN, CDR2 SYDVKM. With V trimmed by 5 bases and J by 2 bases, 17 bases remained unmatched. This CDR3 spans 19 amino acids. For the CDR3, the DNA is TGTGCCAGCAGTGCCCCGTGGGGACAGGGGCTTGAGAATCAAGAGACCCAGTACTTC. Protein product: CASSAPWGQGLENQETQYF.

This chain connects TRBV6-5 to TRBJ1-5; D gene ambiguous. V was trimmed by 0 bases and J by 4 bases, leaving 10 bases between them. CDR3 length: 15 amino acids. Germline values: CDR1 MNHEY, CDR2 SVGAGI. CDR3 DNA sequence: TGTGCCAGCAGTTACTCGGGCAGCGCAAATCAGCCCCAGCATTTT. It codes for CASSYSGSANQPQHF.

The chain links TRBV7-6 to TRBJ1-1, with unresolved D. Germline CDR1 SGHVS, CDR2 FNYEAQ. The CDR3 has 16 residues. V was cut by 5 bases and J by 0 bases, with 16 bases left in between. CDR3: CASSPISGRVNTEAFF. DNA for the CDR3: TGTGCCAGCAGCCCCATTTCAGGACGGGTGAACACTGAAGCTTTCTTT.